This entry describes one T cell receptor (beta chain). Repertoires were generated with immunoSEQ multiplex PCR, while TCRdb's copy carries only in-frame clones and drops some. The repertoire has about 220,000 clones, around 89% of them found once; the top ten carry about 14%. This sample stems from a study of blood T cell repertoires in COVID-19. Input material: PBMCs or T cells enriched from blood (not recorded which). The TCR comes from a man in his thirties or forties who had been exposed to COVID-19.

The CDR3: CASSQTRDSRPESQETQYF. Written as DNA, the CDR3 is TGTGCCAGCAGCCAGACCCGGGACAGCCGGCCGGAATCCCAAGAGACCCAGTACTTC. This chain uses TRBV3-1 (or the pseudogene TRBV3-2) with TRBJ2-5, with 7 bases matching TRBD1. J lost 1 base, V lost 3 bases, and 17 bases had no gene match. This CDR3 contains 19 residues. CDR1 and CDR2 (germline): LGHDT, YNNKEL (reference sequence).